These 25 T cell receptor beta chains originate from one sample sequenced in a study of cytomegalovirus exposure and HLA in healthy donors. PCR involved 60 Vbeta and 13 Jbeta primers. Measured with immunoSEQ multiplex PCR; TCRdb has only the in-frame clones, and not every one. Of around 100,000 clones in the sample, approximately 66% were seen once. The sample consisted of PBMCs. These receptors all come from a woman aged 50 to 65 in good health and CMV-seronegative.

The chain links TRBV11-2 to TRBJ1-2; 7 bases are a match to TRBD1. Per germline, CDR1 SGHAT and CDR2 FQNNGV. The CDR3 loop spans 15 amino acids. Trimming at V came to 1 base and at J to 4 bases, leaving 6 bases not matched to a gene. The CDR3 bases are TGTGCCAGCAGCTTAGGGGATACAGGGGCCTATGGCTACACCTTC. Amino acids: CASSLGDTGAYGYTF.

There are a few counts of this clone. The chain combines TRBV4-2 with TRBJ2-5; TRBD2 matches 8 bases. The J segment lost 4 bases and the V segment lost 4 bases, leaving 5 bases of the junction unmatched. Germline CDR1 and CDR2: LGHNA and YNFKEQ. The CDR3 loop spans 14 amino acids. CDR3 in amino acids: CASSRTSFLETQYF. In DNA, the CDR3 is TGTGCCAGCAGCCGGACTAGCTTTTTAGAGACCCAGTACTTC.

CDR3 in DNA: TGTGCCAGCAGCTTGGCGTACAGGGCTTGGGATTCACCCCTCCACTTT. It yields the protein CASSLAYRAWDSPLHF. This sequence joins TRBV11-2 and TRBJ1-6, with D maybe TRBD1 (6 bases). V was trimmed by 3 bases and J by 8 bases, leaving 17 bases between them. Germline V lookup: CDR1 SGHAT, CDR2 FQNNGV. The CDR3 is made up of 16 amino acids.

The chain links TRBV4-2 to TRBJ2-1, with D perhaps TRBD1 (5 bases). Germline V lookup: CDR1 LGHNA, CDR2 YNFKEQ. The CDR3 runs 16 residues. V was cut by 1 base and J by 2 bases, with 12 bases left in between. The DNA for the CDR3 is TGTGCCAGCAGCCAAGCCGGGCAGGGTGCCTACAATGAGCAGTTCTTC. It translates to CASSQAGQGAYNEQFF.

The CDR3 reads CASSHSGTGNTQYF. The CDR3 region has the DNA TGTGCCAGCAGCCACTCCGGGACTGGCAATACGCAGTATTTT. V and J are TRBV14 and TRBJ2-3; tentative D call: TRBD2 (6 bases). Trimming took 3 bases from V and 7 from J, leaving 14 bases between them. This CDR3 comprises 14 residues. The germline V gene has CDR1 SGHDN and CDR2 FVKESK. The full variable domain, rest sourced from reference TRBV14 and TRBJ2-3, is EAGVTQFPSHSVIEKGQTVTLRCDPISGHDNLYWYRRVMGKEIKFLLHFVKESKQDESGMPNNRFLAERTGGTYSTLKVQPAELEDSGVYFCASSHSGTGNTQYFGPGTRLTVL.

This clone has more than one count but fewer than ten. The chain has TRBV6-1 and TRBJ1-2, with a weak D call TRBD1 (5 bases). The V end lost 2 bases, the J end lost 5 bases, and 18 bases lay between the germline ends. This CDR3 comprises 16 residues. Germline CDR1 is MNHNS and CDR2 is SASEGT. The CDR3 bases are TGTGCCAGCAGTGAAAGGTCGGGGGGAGAAGTTTATGGCTACACCTTC. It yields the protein CASSERSGGEVYGYTF.

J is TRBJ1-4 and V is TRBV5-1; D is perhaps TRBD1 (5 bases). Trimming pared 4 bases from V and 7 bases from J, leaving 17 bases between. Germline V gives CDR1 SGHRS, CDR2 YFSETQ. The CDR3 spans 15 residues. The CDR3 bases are TGCGCCAGCAGCCCCCGGGAGGGGCGGAGTGAAAAACTGTTTTTT. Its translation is CASSPREGRSEKLFF.

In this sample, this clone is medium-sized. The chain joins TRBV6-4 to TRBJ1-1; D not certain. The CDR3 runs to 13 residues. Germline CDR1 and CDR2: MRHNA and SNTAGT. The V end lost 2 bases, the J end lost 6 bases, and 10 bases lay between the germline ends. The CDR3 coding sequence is TGTGCCAGCAGTGACGGCTGGAGGGCTGAAGCTTTCTTT. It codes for CASSDGWRAEAFF.

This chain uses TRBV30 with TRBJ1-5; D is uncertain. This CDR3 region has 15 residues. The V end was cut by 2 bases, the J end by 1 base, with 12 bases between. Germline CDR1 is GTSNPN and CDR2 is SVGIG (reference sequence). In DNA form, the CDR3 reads TGTGCCTGGAGTTTGGGCAGTACCAGCAATCAGCCCCAGCATTTT. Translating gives CAWSLGSTSNQPQHF.

CDR3 DNA: TGTGCCAGCAGCGTACGGGGTCCCTTGCCCCTCCACTTT. Translated: CASSVRGPLPLHF. The V gene is TRBV27, the J gene TRBJ1-6; D call uncertain. This CDR3 has 13 residues. From germline, CDR1 is MNHEY and CDR2 SMNVEV (reference sequence). The germline V and J ends were trimmed by 6 bases and 13 bases, with 16 bases remaining between them.

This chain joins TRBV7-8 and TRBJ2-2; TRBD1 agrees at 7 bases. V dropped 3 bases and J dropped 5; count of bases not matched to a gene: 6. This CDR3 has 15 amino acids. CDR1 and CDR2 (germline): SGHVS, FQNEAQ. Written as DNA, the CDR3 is TGTGCCAGCAGCTTCCGGACAGGTCCTACCGGGGAGCTGTTTTTT. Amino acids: CASSFRTGPTGELFF. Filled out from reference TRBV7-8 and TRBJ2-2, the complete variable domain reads GAGVSQSPRYKVAKRGQDVALRCDPISGHVSLFWYQQALGQGPEFLTYFQNEAQLDKSGLPSDRFFAERPEGSVSTLKIQRTQQEDSAVYLCASSFRTGPTGELFFGEGSRLTVL.

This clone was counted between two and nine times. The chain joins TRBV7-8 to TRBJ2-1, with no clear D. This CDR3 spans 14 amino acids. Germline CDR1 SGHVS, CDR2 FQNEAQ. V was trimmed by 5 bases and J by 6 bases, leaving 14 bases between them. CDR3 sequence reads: CASSPWAPSNEQFF. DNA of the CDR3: TGTGCCAGCAGCCCTTGGGCTCCTTCCAATGAGCAGTTCTTC.

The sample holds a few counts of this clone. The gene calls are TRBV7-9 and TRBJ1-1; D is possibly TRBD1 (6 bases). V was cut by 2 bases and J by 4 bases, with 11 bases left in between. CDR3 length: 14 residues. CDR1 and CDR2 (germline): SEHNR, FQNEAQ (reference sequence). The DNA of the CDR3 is TGTGCCAGCAGCTTACGGGGGGCAGGCACTGAAGCTTTCTTT. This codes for CASSLRGAGTEAFF.

DNA for the CDR3: TGTGCCAGCTGCAGGGGGCTGTTGGAGACCCAGTACTTC. Translation gives CASCRGLLETQYF. The rearrangement links TRBV28 to TRBJ2-5; 8 bases fit TRBD1. Germline assignment: CDR1 MDHEN and CDR2 SYDVKM. This CDR3 is built from 13 residues. Germline trimming cut 8 bases from V and 5 bases from J; bases unmatched to any gene: 7.

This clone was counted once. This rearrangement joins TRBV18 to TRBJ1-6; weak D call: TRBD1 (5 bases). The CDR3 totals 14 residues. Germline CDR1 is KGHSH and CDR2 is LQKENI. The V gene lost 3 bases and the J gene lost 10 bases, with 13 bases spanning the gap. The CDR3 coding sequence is TGTGCCAGCTCACCCGGGGGAGTCGGATCACCCCTCCACTTT. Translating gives CASSPGGVGSPLHF. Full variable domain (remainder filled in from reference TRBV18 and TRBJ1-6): NAGVMQNPRHLVRRRGQEARLRCSPMKGHSHVYWYRQLPEEGLKFMVYLQKENIIDESGMPKERFSAEFPKEGPSILRIQQVVRGDSAAYFCASSPGGVGSPLHFGNGTRLTVT.

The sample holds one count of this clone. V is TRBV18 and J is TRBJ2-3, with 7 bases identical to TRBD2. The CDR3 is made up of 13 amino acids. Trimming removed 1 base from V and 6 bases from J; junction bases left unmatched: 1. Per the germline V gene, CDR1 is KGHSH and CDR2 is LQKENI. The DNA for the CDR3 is TGTGCCAGCTCACCACTCGGGGGGGATACGCAGTATTTT. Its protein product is CASSPLGGDTQYF.

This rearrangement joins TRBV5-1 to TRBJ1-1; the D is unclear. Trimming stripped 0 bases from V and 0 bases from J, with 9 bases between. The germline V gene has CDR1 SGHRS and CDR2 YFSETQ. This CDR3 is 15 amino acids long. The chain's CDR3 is CASSLAPVLNTEAFF. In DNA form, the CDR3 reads TGCGCCAGCAGCTTGGCACCAGTTCTGAACACTGAAGCTTTCTTT.

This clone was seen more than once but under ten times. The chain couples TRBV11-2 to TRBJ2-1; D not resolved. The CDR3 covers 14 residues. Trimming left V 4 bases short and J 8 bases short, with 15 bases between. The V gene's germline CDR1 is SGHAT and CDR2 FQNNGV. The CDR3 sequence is CASSSLMSPYEQFF. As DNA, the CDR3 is TGTGCCAGCAGCTCACTGATGAGCCCCTATGAGCAGTTCTTC.

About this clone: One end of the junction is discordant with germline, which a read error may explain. DNA of the CDR3: TGTGCCAGCAGCCCCGACTGGATCTACATTGAGCAGTTCTTC. Amino acid sequence: CASSPDWIYIEQFF. The rearrangement uses TRBV7-2 and TRBJ2-1; D gene uncertain. Per the germline V gene, CDR1 is SGHTA and CDR2 is FQGNSA. CDR3 length: 14 amino acids.

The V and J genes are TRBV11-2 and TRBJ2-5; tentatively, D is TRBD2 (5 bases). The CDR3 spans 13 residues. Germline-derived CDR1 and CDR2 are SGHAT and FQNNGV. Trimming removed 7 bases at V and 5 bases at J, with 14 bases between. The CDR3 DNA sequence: TGTGCCAGCAATAGTGGGAGATTGGAGACCCAGTACTTC. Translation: CASNSGRLETQYF.

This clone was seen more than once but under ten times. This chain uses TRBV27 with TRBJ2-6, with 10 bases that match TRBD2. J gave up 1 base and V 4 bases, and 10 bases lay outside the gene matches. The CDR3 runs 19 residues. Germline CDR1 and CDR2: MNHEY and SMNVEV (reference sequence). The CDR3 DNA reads TGTGCCAGCAGTTCCGGGACTAGCGCGGGGGCATCTGGGGCCAACGTCCTGACTTTC. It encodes CASSSGTSAGASGANVLTF.

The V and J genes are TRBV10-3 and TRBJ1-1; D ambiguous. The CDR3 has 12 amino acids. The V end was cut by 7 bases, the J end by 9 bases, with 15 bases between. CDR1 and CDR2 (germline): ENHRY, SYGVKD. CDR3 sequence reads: CAITSPGWQAFF. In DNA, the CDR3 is TGTGCCATCACCTCCCCAGGATGGCAAGCTTTCTTT.

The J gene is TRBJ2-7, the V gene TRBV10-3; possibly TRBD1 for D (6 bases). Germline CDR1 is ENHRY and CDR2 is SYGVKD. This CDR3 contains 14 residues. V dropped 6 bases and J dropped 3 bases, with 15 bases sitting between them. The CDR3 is CAIRDSGSDYEQYF. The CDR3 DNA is TGTGCCATCAGGGACAGTGGGAGCGACTACGAGCAGTACTTC.

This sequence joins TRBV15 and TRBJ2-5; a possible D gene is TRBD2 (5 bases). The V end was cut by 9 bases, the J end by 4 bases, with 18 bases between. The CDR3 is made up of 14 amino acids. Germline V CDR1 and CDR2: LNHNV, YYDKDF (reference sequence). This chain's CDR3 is CATGAERTRETQYF. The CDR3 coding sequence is TGTGCCACGGGAGCGGAACGTACGCGAGAGACCCAGTACTTC.

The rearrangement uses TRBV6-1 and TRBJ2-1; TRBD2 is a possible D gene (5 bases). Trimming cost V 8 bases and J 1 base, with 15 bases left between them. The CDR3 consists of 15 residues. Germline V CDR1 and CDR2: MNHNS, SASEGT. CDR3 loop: CASATTRGSYNEQFF. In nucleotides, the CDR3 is TGTGCCAGCGCCACGACCCGCGGGTCCTACAATGAGCAGTTCTTC.